The T cell receptor (beta chain) under discussion was sequenced for a study of T cells in localized non-small cell lung cancer. CDR3 size: 19 residues. Looked up from germline, CDR1 is MDHEN and CDR2 is SYDVKM. Trimming at V came to 0 bases and at J to 8 bases, leaving 14 bases not matched to a gene. Findings of the study overall: The highest T cell clonality was in uninvolved adjacent lung, above tumor.

On this clone itself: The antigen is not known.

The assay was immunoSEQ multiplex PCR, and TCRdb's table has in-frame clones only and misses some. This repertoire shows around 1,800 clones, about 30% found once; its top ten account for roughly 14%. The J gene is TRBJ2-1, the V gene TRBV28; 12 bases fit TRBD2. Sequenced here: normal lung tissue next to the tumor, sampled before any cancer treatment. This sequence was found in a male donor aged 60 or over with stage II squamous cell lung carcinoma. CDR3 residues: CASSLWTASSGGAVDEQFF. CDR3 nucleotide sequence: TGTGCCAGCAGTTTATGGACCGCCTCTAGCGGGGGGGCCGTAGATGAGCAGTTCTTC. Full variable domain (remainder filled in from reference TRBV28 and TRBJ2-1): DVKVTQSSRYLVKRTGEKVFLECVQDMDHENMFWYRQDPGLGLRLIYFSYDVKMKEKGDIPEGYSVSREKKERFSLILESASTNQTSMYLCASSLWTASSGGAVDEQFFGPGTRLTVL.